A single sample gave rise to the 16 T cell receptor beta chains below, sequenced in a study of T cell clones after liver transplantation. Only in-frame clones appear in the TCRdb table, and some are missing; sequencing was by immunoSEQ multiplex PCR. The sample holds 8,000 to 10,000 clones, 72% seen once. The specimen was CD8+ T cells from blood, collected at the approximately 16-month timepoint. The source is a human patient who received a liver transplant. Some T cells may possibly be graft donor cells.

V is TRBV14 and J is TRBJ1-2, with D possibly TRBD1 on 6 matching bases. CDR1 and CDR2 (germline): SGHDN, FVKESK. The CDR3 runs 15 residues. The V and J ends lost 3 bases and 4 bases respectively, with 15 bases between them. CDR3 sequence (DNA): TGTGCCAGCAGCCAGTCCGGGACAAGCTTCTATGGCTACACCTTC. Translation gives CASSQSGTSFYGYTF.

The chain carries TRBV30 and TRBJ1-2; 8 bases agree with TRBD1. Germline V lookup: CDR1 GTSNPN, CDR2 SVGIG (reference sequence). Germline trimming cut 7 bases from V and 6 bases from J; bases unmatched to any gene: 4. This CDR3 contains 11 residues. The CDR3 region is CASGQGDGYTF. The CDR3 DNA reads TGTGCCTCAGGACAGGGCGATGGCTACACCTTC.

As DNA, the CDR3 is TGTGCCAGCAGTGAAGCGCCTGAAGGGGCAGGTCTGGGCGAGCAGTACTTC. It translates to CASSEAPEGAGLGEQYF. The chain has TRBV6-1 and TRBJ2-7; tentative D call: TRBD1 (5 bases). Per germline, CDR1 MNHNS and CDR2 SASEGT. CDR3 length: 17 residues. Trimming pared 0 bases from V and 6 bases from J, leaving 21 bases between.

In DNA form, the CDR3 reads TGTGCCAGTAGCCCGTCGGGAGACTATGGCTACACCTTC. This gives the protein CASSPSGDYGYTF. V gene TRBV19 combines with J gene TRBJ1-2; D not certain. In germline, CDR1 is LNHDA, CDR2 SQIVND (reference sequence). Trimming took off 6 bases at V and 3 bases at J, with 11 bases between the two ends. CDR3 length: 13 residues.

V usage is TRBV27 and J usage is TRBJ1-5; D is undetermined. Trimming left V 6 bases short and J 2 bases short, with 8 bases between. CDR1 MNHEY and CDR2 SMNVEV come from the germline V gene (reference sequence). This CDR3 region has 13 residues. CDR3 loop: CASSVGGNQPQHF. The CDR3 DNA sequence: TGTGCCAGCAGCGTGGGTGGCAATCAGCCCCAGCATTTT.

The chain links TRBV9 to TRBJ2-1; TRBD2 matches at 12 bases. The CDR3 runs to 18 residues. Germline-derived CDR1 and CDR2 are SGDLS and YYNGEE. V lost 3 bases, J lost 5 bases, and 12 bases stayed unmatched. CDR3 region: CASSASPSGRAINNEQFF. The CDR3 DNA sequence: TGTGCCAGCAGCGCTTCCCCTAGCGGGAGGGCCATAAACAATGAGCAGTTCTTC.

The chain employs TRBV29-1 and TRBJ2-1; TRBD1 aligns across 8 bases. V dropped 2 bases and J dropped 7; count of bases not matched to a gene: 7. The V gene's germline CDR1 is SQVTM and CDR2 ANQGSEA. The CDR3 length is 14 residues. The CDR3 here is CSVETDRVGNEQFF. The CDR3 nucleotides are TGCAGCGTTGAAACGGACAGGGTGGGGAATGAGCAGTTCTTC.

V usage is TRBV7-9 and J usage is TRBJ1-4; D call uncertain. Trimming cost V 5 bases and J 0 bases, with 16 bases left between them. This CDR3 region has 17 residues. CDR1 is SEHNR, CDR2 FQNEAQ, per germline (reference sequence). In DNA, the CDR3 is TGTGCCAGCAGCGGCCAGGATATCCTTGCAACTAATGAAAAACTGTTTTTT. It specifies CASSGQDILATNEKLFF.

This clone was recorded once. V and J are TRBV27 and TRBJ2-5; 13 nucleotides line up with TRBD2. The germline V gene encodes CDR1 MNHEY and CDR2 SMNVEV (reference sequence). This CDR3 comprises 15 residues. V dropped 6 bases and J dropped 5; count of bases not matched to a gene: 6. The CDR3 coding sequence is TGTGCCAGCAGGAAACTAGCGGGAGGGGTGGAGACCCAGTACTTC. It translates to CASRKLAGGVETQYF.

The chain is built from TRBV2 and TRBJ1-2; TRBD1 is a possible D gene (5 bases). This CDR3 is built from 13 residues. Trimming cost V 6 bases and J 6 bases, with 14 bases left between them. CDR1 is SNHLY, CDR2 FYNNEI, per germline. CDR3 in amino acids: CASRRGRADGYTF. In nucleotides, the CDR3 is TGTGCCAGCAGAAGAGGCAGGGCGGATGGCTACACCTTC. The full variable domain, completed using reference TRBV2 and TRBJ1-2, is EPEVTQTPSHQVTQMGQEVILRCVPISNHLYFYWYRQILGQKVEFLVSFYNNEISEKSEIFDDQFSVERPDGSNFTLKIRSTKLEDSAMYFCASRRGRADGYTFGSGTRLTVV.

The genes are TRBV7-9 and TRBJ2-1; 8 bases align to TRBD2. The germline V gene has CDR1 SEHNR and CDR2 FQNEAQ (reference sequence). This CDR3 region has 14 residues. The junction had 8 bases not matched to a gene; V was cut back by 4 bases and J by 9 bases. The CDR3 loop is CASSSPGLVIEQFF. CDR3 nucleotide sequence: TGTGCCAGCAGCTCTCCGGGACTAGTTATTGAGCAGTTCTTC.

The chain links TRBV6-5 to TRBJ2-3; TRBD2 matches at 9 bases. V trimming: 0 bases; J trimming: 4 bases; junction bases outside the gene matches: 2. Germline V gene sequence: CDR1 MNHEY, CDR2 SVGAGI. The CDR3 sequence is 15 residues long. CDR3 sequence (DNA): TGTGCCAGCAGTTACTCTAGCGGGAGCTCAGATACGCAGTATTTT. Its protein is CASSYSSGSSDTQYF.

The rearrangement links TRBV5-1 to TRBJ2-2; TRBD1 agrees at 7 bases. The CDR3 consists of 17 residues. V trimming: 0 bases; J trimming: 1 base; junction bases outside the gene matches: 6. The germline V gene encodes CDR1 SGHRS and CDR2 YFSETQ. CDR3 region: CASSLDGGQVNTGELFF. CDR3 bases: TGCGCCAGCAGCTTGGACGGCGGACAGGTGAACACCGGGGAGCTGTTTTTT.

The V and J genes are TRBV27 and TRBJ1-5; TRBD1 might be the D (5 bases). From germline, CDR1 is MNHEY and CDR2 SMNVEV (reference sequence). Between the trimmed V and J ends, which lost 3 bases and 7 bases, there was a span of 10 bases. This CDR3 comprises 13 residues. The CDR3 loop is CASSFGRAQPQHF. Here the CDR3 DNA reads TGTGCCAGCAGTTTCGGCAGGGCCCAGCCCCAGCATTTT.

The chain is built from TRBV30 and TRBJ2-7; 8 bases fit TRBD1. This CDR3 spans 16 amino acids. Germline CDR1 and CDR2: GTSNPN and SVGIG (reference sequence). Trimming removed 3 bases from V and 2 bases from J; junction bases left unmatched: 12. The CDR3 nucleotides read TGTGCCTGGAGGCCGGTCCAGGACAGGGCCCCCTACGAGCAGTACTTC. Its translation is CAWRPVQDRAPYEQYF.

The chain recombines TRBV7-9 with TRBJ2-2; perhaps TRBD2 as D (6 bases). The CDR3 has 16 amino acids. Germline values: CDR1 SEHNR, CDR2 FQNEAQ (reference sequence). V was trimmed by 4 bases and J by 0 bases, leaving 12 bases between them. Written as DNA, the CDR3 is TGTGCCAGCAGCTCCCTCGCGGGATCGAACACCGGGGAGCTGTTTTTT. It translates to CASSSLAGSNTGELFF.